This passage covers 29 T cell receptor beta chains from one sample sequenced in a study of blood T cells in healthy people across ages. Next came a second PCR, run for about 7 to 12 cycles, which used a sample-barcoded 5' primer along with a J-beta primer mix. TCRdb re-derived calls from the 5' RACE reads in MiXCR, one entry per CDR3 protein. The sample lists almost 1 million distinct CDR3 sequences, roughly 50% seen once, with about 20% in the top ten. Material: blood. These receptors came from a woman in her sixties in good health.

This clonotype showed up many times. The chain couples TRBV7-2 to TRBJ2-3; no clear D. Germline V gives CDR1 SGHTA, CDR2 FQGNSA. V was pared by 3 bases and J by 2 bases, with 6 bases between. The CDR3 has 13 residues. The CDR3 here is CASSFKFTDTQYF. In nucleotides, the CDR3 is TGTGCCAGCAGCTTTAAATTCACAGATACGCAGTATTTT.

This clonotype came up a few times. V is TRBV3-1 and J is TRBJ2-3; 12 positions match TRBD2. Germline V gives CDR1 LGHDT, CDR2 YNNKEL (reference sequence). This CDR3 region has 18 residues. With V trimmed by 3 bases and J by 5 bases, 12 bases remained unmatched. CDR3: CASSQYTRTSGTRDTQYF. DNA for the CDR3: TGTGCCAGCAGCCAGTACACCAGGACTAGCGGGACTCGAGATACGCAGTATTTT.

The CDR3 DNA follows: TGCGCCAGCAGCCACAGCCGGGACAGGAACACCGGGGAGCTGTTTTTT. Its translation is CASSHSRDRNTGELFF. The chain links TRBV4-1 to TRBJ2-2, with 7 bases matching TRBD1. This CDR3 region has 16 residues. The germline V gene has CDR1 MGHRA and CDR2 YSYEKL. With V trimmed by 3 bases and J by 1 base, 5 bases remained unmatched.

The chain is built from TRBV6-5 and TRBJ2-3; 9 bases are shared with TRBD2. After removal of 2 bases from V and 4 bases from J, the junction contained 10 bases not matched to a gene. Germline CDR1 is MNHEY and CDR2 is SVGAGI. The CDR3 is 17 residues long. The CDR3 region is CASSYAAGGTLADTQYF. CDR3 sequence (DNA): TGTGCCAGCAGTTACGCGGCGGGAGGGACCTTGGCAGATACGCAGTATTTT.

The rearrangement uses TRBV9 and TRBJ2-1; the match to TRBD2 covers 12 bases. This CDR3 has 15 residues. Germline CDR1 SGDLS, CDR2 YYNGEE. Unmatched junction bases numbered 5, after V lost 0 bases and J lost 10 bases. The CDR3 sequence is CASSVETSGRGEQFF. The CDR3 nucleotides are TGTGCCAGCAGCGTAGAGACTAGCGGGAGAGGGGAGCAGTTCTTC.

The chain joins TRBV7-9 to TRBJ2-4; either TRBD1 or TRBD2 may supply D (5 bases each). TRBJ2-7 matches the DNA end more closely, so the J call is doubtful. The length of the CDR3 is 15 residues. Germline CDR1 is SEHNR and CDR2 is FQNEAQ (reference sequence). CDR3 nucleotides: TGTGCCAGCAGCATCCGGGACGGGAACTCCTACGAGCAGTACTTC. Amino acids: CASSIRDGNSYEQYF.

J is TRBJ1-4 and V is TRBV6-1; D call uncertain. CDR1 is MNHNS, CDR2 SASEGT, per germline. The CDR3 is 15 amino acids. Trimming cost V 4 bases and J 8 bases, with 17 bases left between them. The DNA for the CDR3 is TGTGCCAGCAGTGGGGAAGGGCTCCCGGGCGAAAAACTGTTTTTT. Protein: CASSGEGLPGEKLFF.

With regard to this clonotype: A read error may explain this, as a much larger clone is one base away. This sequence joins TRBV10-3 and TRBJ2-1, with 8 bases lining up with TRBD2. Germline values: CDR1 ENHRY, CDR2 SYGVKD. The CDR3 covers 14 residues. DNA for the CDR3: TGTACCATCAGGTTGAGCGGGAGTAGCAATGAGCAGTTCTTC. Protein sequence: CTIRLSGSSNEQFF.

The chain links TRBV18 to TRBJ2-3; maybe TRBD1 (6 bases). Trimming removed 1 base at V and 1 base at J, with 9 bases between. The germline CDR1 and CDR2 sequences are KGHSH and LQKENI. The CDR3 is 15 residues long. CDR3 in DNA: TGTGCCAGCTCACCACAACAGGGAGGCACAGATACGCAGTATTTT. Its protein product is CASSPQQGGTDTQYF.

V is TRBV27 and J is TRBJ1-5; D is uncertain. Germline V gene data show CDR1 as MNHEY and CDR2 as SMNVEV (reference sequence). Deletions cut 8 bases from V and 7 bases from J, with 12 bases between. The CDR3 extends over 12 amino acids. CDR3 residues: CASCFCGQPQHF. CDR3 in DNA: TGTGCCAGCTGCTTCTGTGGACAGCCCCAGCATTTT.

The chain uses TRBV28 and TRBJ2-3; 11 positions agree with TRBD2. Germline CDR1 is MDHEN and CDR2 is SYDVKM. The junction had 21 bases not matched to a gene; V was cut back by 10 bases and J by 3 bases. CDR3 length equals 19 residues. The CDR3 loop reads CATTPGLAGDRLRTDTQYF. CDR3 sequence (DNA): TGTGCCACCACCCCTGGACTAGCGGGTGATCGGTTAAGGACAGATACGCAGTATTTT.

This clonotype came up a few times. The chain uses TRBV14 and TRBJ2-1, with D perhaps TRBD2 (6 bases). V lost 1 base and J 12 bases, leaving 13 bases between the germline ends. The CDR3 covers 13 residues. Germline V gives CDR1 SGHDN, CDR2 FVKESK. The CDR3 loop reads CASSQVRAGTQFF. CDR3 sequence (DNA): TGTGCCAGCAGCCAAGTCCGAGCGGGTACGCAGTTCTTC.

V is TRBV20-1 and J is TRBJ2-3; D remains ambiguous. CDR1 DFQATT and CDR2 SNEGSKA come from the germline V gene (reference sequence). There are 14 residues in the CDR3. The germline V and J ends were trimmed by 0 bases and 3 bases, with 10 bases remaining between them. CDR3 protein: CSARDGVTTDTQYF. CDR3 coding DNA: TGCAGTGCTAGAGATGGGGTTACGACAGATACGCAGTATTTT.

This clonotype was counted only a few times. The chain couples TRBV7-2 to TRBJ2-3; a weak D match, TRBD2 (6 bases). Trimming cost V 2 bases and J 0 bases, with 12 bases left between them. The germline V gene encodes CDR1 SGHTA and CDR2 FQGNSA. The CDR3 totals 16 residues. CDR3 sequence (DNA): TGTGCCAGCAGCTTACGAGTGACTAGGAGCACAGATACGCAGTATTTT. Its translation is CASSLRVTRSTDTQYF.

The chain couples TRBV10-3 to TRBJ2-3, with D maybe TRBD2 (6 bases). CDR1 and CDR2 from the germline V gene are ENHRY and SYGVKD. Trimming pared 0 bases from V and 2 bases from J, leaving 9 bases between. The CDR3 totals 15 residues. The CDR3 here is CAISESGGNTDTQYF. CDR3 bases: TGTGCCATCAGTGAGTCAGGAGGGAACACAGATACGCAGTATTTT.

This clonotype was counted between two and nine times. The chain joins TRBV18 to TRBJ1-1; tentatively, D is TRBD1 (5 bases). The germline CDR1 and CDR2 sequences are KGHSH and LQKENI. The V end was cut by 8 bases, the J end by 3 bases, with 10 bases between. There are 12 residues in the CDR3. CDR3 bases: TGTGCCAGCAGCCCCAGGGACACTGAAGCTTTCTTT. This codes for CASSPRDTEAFF.

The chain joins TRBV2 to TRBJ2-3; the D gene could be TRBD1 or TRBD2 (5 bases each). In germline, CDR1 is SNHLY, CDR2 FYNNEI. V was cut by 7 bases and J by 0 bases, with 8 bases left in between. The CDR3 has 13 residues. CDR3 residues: CASIRDSTDTQYF. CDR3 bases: TGTGCCAGCATCAGGGACAGCACAGATACGCAGTATTTT.

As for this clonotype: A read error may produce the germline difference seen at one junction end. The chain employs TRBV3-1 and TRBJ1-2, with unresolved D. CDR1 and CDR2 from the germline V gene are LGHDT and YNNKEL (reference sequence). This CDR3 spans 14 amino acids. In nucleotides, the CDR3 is TGTGCCAGTAGCCAGGATCCATCCCTCCATGGCTACACCTTC. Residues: CASSQDPSLHGYTF.

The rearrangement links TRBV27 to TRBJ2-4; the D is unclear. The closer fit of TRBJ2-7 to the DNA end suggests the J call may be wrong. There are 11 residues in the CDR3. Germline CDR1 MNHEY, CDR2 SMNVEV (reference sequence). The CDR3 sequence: CASSKANEQYF. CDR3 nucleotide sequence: TGTGCCAGCAGTAAGGCTAACGAGCAGTACTTC.

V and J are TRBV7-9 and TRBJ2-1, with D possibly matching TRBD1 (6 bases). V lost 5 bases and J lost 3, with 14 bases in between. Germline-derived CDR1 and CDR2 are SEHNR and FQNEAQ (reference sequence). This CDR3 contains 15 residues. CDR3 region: CASSSEDRVYNEQFF. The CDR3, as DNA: TGTGCCAGCAGCAGCGAGGACAGAGTCTACAATGAGCAGTTCTTC.

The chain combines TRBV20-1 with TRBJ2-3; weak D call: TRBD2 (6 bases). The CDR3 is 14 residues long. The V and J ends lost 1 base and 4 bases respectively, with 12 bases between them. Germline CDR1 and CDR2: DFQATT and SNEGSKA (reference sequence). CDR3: CSARAPGRPDTQYF. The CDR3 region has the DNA TGCAGTGCTAGAGCCCCAGGGAGGCCAGATACGCAGTATTTT.

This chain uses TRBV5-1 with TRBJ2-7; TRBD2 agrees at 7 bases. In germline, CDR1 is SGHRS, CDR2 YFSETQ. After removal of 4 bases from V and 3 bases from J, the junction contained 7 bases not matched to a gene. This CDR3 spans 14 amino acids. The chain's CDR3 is CASSPSGTYYEQYF. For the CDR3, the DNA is TGCGCCAGCAGCCCAAGCGGGACCTACTACGAGCAGTACTTC.

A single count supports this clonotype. The CDR3 region has the DNA TGTGCCACCAGTGATTTGACGGGAGGCTTCTCTGAGCAGTTCTTC. Its protein is CATSDLTGGFSEQFF. V is TRBV24-1 and J is TRBJ2-1; 7 nucleotides align to TRBD2. J gave up 9 bases and V 0 bases, and 7 bases lay outside the gene matches. The CDR3 length is 15 residues. The V gene's germline CDR1 is KGHDR and CDR2 SFDVKD.

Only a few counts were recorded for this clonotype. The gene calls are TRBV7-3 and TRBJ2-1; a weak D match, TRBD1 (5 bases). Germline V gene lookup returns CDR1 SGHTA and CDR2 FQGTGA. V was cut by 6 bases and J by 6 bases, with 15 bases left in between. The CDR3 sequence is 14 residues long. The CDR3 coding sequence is TGTGCCAGCAGTGCGGCAAGACAGAGCAATGAGCAGTTCTTC. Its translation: CASSAARQSNEQFF.

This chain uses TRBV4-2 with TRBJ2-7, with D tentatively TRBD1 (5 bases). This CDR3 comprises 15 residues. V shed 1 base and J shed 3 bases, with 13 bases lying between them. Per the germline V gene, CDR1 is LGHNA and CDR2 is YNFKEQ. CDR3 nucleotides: TGTGCCAGCAGCCAAGGTGCAGATAGGGGCTACGAGCAGTACTTC. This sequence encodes CASSQGADRGYEQYF.

As DNA, the CDR3 is TGCAGCGTTATGGGACTAGCGGGACGTGAGACCCAGTACTTC. Translating it yields CSVMGLAGRETQYF. The gene calls are TRBV29-1 and TRBJ2-4; 13 bases map to TRBD2. The J call could be wrong; TRBJ2-5 is a better fit for the DNA end. Germline V lookup: CDR1 SQVTM, CDR2 ANQGSEA. CDR3 size: 14 residues.

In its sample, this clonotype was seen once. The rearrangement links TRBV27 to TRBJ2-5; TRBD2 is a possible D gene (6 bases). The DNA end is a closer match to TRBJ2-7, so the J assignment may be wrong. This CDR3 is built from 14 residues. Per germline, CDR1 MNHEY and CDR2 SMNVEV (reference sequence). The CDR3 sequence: CASSVSSATYEQYF. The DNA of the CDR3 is TGTGCCAGCAGTGTTTCTAGCGCGACCTACGAGCAGTACTTC.

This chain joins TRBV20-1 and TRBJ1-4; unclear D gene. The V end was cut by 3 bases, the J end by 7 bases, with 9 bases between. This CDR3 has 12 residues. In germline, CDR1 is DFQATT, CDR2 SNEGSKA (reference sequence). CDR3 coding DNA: TGCAGTGCTAGGGCGTCAGGTGAAAAACTGTTTTTT. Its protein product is CSARASGEKLFF.

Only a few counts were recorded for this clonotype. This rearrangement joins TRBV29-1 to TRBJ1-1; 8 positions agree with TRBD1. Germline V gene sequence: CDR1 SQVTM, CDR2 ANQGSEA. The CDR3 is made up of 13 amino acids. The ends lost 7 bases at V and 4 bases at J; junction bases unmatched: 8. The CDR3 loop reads CSAARQGATEAFF. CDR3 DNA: TGCAGCGCTGCACGGCAGGGGGCCACTGAAGCTTTCTTT.